This paragraph reports one T cell receptor (beta chain). Cohort 3 recovery required two negative PCRs, clearance, or symptom resolution. The record originates from a study of blood T cell repertoires in COVID-19. Whole-study context: The United States, Italy and Spain provided the acute and convalescent COVID-19 samples. In each case, the material was cDNA or gDNA derived from T cells, B-cell-depleted T cells, or PBMCs.

Original processing methods: Amplification of reference gene primers was used by the study to estimate nucleated cell counts. Clones were sequenced by immunoSEQ multiplex PCR, and TCRdb holds only the in-frame ones, with some missing. The V and J calls and clone size were taken over from that table, and D and trimming were inferred from the DNA. This table has about 250,000 clones, approximately 90% appearing once. Sequenced input: PBMCs or T cells enriched from blood (not recorded which). This receptor was taken from a man younger than 30 who had recovered from COVID-19.

The CDR3 DNA is TGCGCCAGCAGCCGAGGGGGTTTGCGACCCAATCAGCCCCAGCATTTT. This gives the protein CASSRGGLRPNQPQHF. The chain combines TRBV4-1 with TRBJ1-5; tentative D call: TRBD1 (6 bases). Trimming pared 4 bases from V and 3 bases from J, leaving 16 bases between. Germline V lookup: CDR1 MGHRA, CDR2 YSYEKL. There are 16 residues in the CDR3.